The next 24 T cell receptor beta chains were all read from a single sample in a study of cytomegalovirus exposure and HLA in healthy donors. 60 Vbeta and 13 Jbeta primers were used in PCR. Method: immunoSEQ multiplex PCR; TCRdb's copy keeps in-frame clones and lacks some. This sample has roughly 180,000 clones, with more than 60% found just once. Material: PBMCs. The source is a man aged 18 to 29 in good health and CMV-seronegative.

The V call is TRBV14, the J call TRBJ2-3, with TRBD2 matching over 7 bases. The CDR3 runs to 17 residues. The germline CDR1 and CDR2 sequences are SGHDN and FVKESK. V gave up 2 bases and J gave up 4 bases; unmatched junction bases: 12. The CDR3 nucleotides read TGTGCCAGCAGCCAAAGTTCGTTGCGGGAGTCCCCAGATACGCAGTATTTT. It specifies CASSQSSLRESPDTQYF.

The CDR3 nucleotides are TGCAGCGTTGTGTTCGCGGCAGGGCATGGCTACACCTTC. It translates to CSVVFAAGHGYTF. V usage is TRBV29-1 and J usage is TRBJ1-2, with TRBD1 as a possible D gene (5 bases). The V and J ends lost 4 bases and 6 bases respectively, with 15 bases between them. CDR3 size: 13 residues. CDR1 is SQVTM, CDR2 ANQGSEA, per germline.

The chain couples TRBV5-1 to TRBJ1-1, with D hard to call. The CDR3 consists of 16 residues. The ends were cut back, 1 base at V and 5 bases at J, with 18 bases in the middle. Looked up from germline, CDR1 is SGHRS and CDR2 is YFSETQ. This CDR3 reads CASSLIEAGTGTEAFF. The CDR3 bases are TGCGCCAGCAGCTTGATTGAGGCGGGTACGGGAACTGAAGCTTTCTTT.

V gene TRBV7-9 combines with J gene TRBJ2-7; the D gene is possibly TRBD1 (6 bases). Between the trimmed V and J ends, which lost 5 bases and 7 bases, there was a span of 12 bases. This CDR3 contains 12 residues. The germline V gene has CDR1 SEHNR and CDR2 FQNEAQ (reference sequence). The CDR3 region is CASSPRGWEQYF. CDR3 DNA: TGTGCCAGCAGCCCAAGGGGGTGGGAGCAGTACTTC.

The chain links TRBV2 to TRBJ1-5; D is uncertain. Germline V lookup: CDR1 SNHLY, CDR2 FYNNEI. CDR3 size: 14 residues. V lost 4 bases and J lost 0, with 7 bases in between. CDR3 amino acids: CASSVEYSNQPQHF. Written as DNA, the CDR3 is TGTGCCAGCAGTGTGGAGTATAGCAATCAGCCCCAGCATTTT.

The V call is TRBV30, the J call TRBJ2-7, with 8 bases lining up with TRBD1. V was clipped by 1 base and J by 6 bases; unmatched bases: 5. The length of the CDR3 is 13 residues. Germline V gene sequence: CDR1 GTSNPN, CDR2 SVGIG (reference sequence). The CDR3 nucleotides are TGTGCCTGGAGTGCGGGACAGGACGCCGAGCAGTACTTC. Translating it yields CAWSAGQDAEQYF.

This clone occurred a few times. This sequence joins TRBV6-5 and TRBJ2-3; TRBD2 matches 10 bases. The germline V gene has CDR1 MNHEY and CDR2 SVGAGI. The CDR3 length is 16 residues. Unmatched junction bases numbered 5, after V lost 2 bases and J lost 3 bases. CDR3 sequence (DNA): TGTGCCAGCAGTTACCCCGGGACTAGCGTTACAGATACGCAGTATTTT. It encodes CASSYPGTSVTDTQYF.

This clone was detected only a few times. This sequence joins TRBV7-8 and TRBJ1-2, with 7 positions matching TRBD1. Per the germline V gene, CDR1 is SGHVS and CDR2 is FQNEAQ. V dropped 1 base and J dropped 4; count of bases not matched to a gene: 3. This CDR3 is 14 amino acids long. CDR3: CASSLEGQTYGYTF. CDR3 nucleotides: TGTGCCAGCAGCTTAGAGGGACAGACCTATGGCTACACCTTC. The full variable domain, rest sourced from reference TRBV7-8 and TRBJ1-2, is GAGVSQSPRYKVAKRGQDVALRCDPISGHVSLFWYQQALGQGPEFLTYFQNEAQLDKSGLPSDRFFAERPEGSVSTLKIQRTQQEDSAVYLCASSLEGQTYGYTFGSGTRLTVV.

This clone appeared a few times. The V and J genes are TRBV5-1 and TRBJ2-7; 8 nucleotides match TRBD1. CDR3 length: 16 residues. CDR1 and CDR2 (germline): SGHRS, YFSETQ. V lost 0 bases and J lost 3; bases outside the gene matches: 8. CDR3 in DNA: TGCGCCAGCAGCTTGGATGGACAGGGTCGTTTCTACGAGCAGTACTTC. Its translation: CASSLDGQGRFYEQYF.

The chain has TRBV29-1 and TRBJ2-7; 9 positions match TRBD2. Trimming cost V 4 bases and J 0 bases; bases outside gene matches: 10. The CDR3 covers 16 residues. Germline V gene data show CDR1 as SQVTM and CDR2 as ANQGSEA. The CDR3 spells CSVAPSGRTSSYEQYF. Written as DNA, the CDR3 is TGCAGCGTTGCACCCAGCGGGAGGACCTCCTCCTACGAGCAGTACTTC.

J is TRBJ2-7 and V is TRBV4-3; D possibly corresponds to TRBD1 (8 bases). Germline V gene sequence: CDR1 LGHNA, CDR2 YSLEER. There are 16 residues in the CDR3. The V end was cut by 1 base, the J end by 0 bases, with 13 bases between. The CDR3 DNA reads TGCGCCAGCAGCCAAGGGGAGGGGACAGGCTCCTACGAGCAGTACTTC. Translating it yields CASSQGEGTGSYEQYF.

This clone was seen just once. The chain employs TRBV6-1 and TRBJ1-1, with TRBD1 matching 8 bases. Losses at the gene ends were 6 bases for V and 4 bases for J; bases not matched to a gene: 7. The CDR3 totals 14 residues. Germline lookup yields CDR1 MNHNS and CDR2 SASEGT. The CDR3: CASRKQGESTEAFF. The CDR3 nucleotides read TGTGCCAGCAGAAAACAGGGGGAGAGCACTGAAGCTTTCTTT.

This clone was detected only once. The genes are TRBV7-3 and TRBJ2-1; D gene ambiguous. The ends were cut back, 2 bases at V and 2 bases at J, with 10 bases in the middle. Germline V gene data show CDR1 as SGHTA and CDR2 as FQGTGA. The CDR3 spans 15 residues. The DNA of the CDR3 is TGTGCCAGCAGCTTACAGATCCCCCCCTACAATGAGCAGTTCTTC. Translating it yields CASSLQIPPYNEQFF.

The V call is TRBV29-1, the J call TRBJ1-5; D possibly corresponds to TRBD1 (5 bases). Between the trimmed V and J ends, which lost 6 bases and 6 bases, there was a span of 15 bases. The germline V gene encodes CDR1 SQVTM and CDR2 ANQGSEA. This CDR3 comprises 13 residues. The CDR3 spells CSVQGGLGQPQHF. The CDR3 region has the DNA TGCAGCGTCCAGGGAGGCCTGGGTCAGCCCCAGCATTTT.

The V and J genes are TRBV4-3 and TRBJ2-5; 7 bases align to TRBD1. Unmatched junction bases numbered 12, after V lost 1 base and J lost 1 base. Germline-derived CDR1 and CDR2 are LGHNA and YSLEER. The CDR3 has 18 amino acids. The CDR3 DNA reads TGCGCCAGCAGCCAAGGGGTGGGGACAGCCCAAACCCAAGAGACCCAGTACTTC. Its translation: CASSQGVGTAQTQETQYF.

This chain uses TRBV7-9 with TRBJ1-4; 7 nucleotides align to TRBD1. The V gene's germline CDR1 is SEHNR and CDR2 FQNEAQ (reference sequence). The length of the CDR3 is 14 residues. Trimming at V came to 5 bases and at J to 4 bases, leaving 4 bases not matched to a gene. Here the CDR3 DNA reads TGTGCCAGCAGCGACCGGGACAGTAATGAAAAACTGTTTTTT. It yields the protein CASSDRDSNEKLFF.

This clone came up once. J is TRBJ2-4 and V is TRBV7-2; D is perhaps TRBD1 (5 bases). V lost 2 bases and J lost 2, with 10 bases in between. The CDR3 extends over 15 amino acids. Germline CDR1 reads SGHTA; CDR2 reads FQGNSA. The CDR3 here is CASSLLQGTKNIQYF. The CDR3, as DNA: TGTGCCAGCAGCTTACTCCAGGGTACCAAAAACATTCAGTACTTC.

V and J are TRBV13 and TRBJ2-7, with TRBD2 matching 13 bases. Germline V gene data show CDR1 as PRHDT and CDR2 as FYEKMQ (reference sequence). This CDR3 spans 17 amino acids. Trimming took 4 bases from V and 0 from J; bases not matched to a gene: 6. DNA of the CDR3: TGTGCCAGCAGCTCCGGGACTAGCGGGATCCTCTCCTACGAGCAGTACTTC. This gives the protein CASSSGTSGILSYEQYF.

The CDR3 is CSVGVGLPLGAETQYF. In DNA, the CDR3 is TGCAGCGTTGGGGTGGGGCTACCCTTGGGGGCAGAGACCCAGTACTTC. The chain is built from TRBV29-1 and TRBJ2-5, with D possibly matching TRBD1 (6 bases). The germline V gene has CDR1 SQVTM and CDR2 ANQGSEA. This CDR3 spans 16 amino acids. The V and J ends lost 4 bases and 4 bases respectively, with 22 bases between them.

In the case of this clone: Its ends do not fully match the called genes, so a read error is possible. CDR3 loop: CSSSLGQGLSPYGYTF. The CDR3 nucleotides are TGTTCCAGCAGCTTAGGTCAGGGGTTATCCCCCTATGGCTACACCTTC. The V and J genes are TRBV7-9 and TRBJ1-2, with a tentative D call TRBD1 (6 bases). CDR1 is SEHNR, CDR2 FQNEAQ, per germline (reference sequence). The CDR3 is 16 residues long.

J is TRBJ2-3 and V is TRBV7-4; 9 nucleotides agree with TRBD1. The CDR3 extends over 15 amino acids. Trimming cost V 3 bases and J 3 bases; bases outside gene matches: 4. Germline loops: CDR1 SGHVT, CDR2 SQSDAQ. CDR3 sequence: CASSFTGGLTDTQYF. In DNA form, the CDR3 reads TGTGCCAGCAGCTTTACAGGGGGCTTGACAGATACGCAGTATTTT.

V is TRBV25-1 and J is TRBJ1-2, with D perhaps TRBD1 (6 bases). V was shortened by 8 bases and J by 1 base, with 11 bases between the two germline ends. The CDR3 spans 13 residues. The V gene's germline CDR1 is MGHDK and CDR2 SYGVNS. The CDR3 DNA follows: TGTGCCAGCGTGGGACACCTTAACTATGGCTACACCTTC. Translating it yields CASVGHLNYGYTF.

The chain has TRBV6-6 and TRBJ2-5, with TRBD1 matching 7 bases. The better agreement between TRBJ2-7 and the DNA end casts doubt on the J call. This CDR3 has 12 residues. Germline CDR1 and CDR2: MNHNY and SVGAGI (reference sequence). The CDR3 sequence is CAIKGQTYEQYF. The CDR3 DNA follows: TGTGCCATCAAGGGACAGACCTACGAGCAGTACTTC.

This chain uses TRBV2 with TRBJ1-2; D not certain. Germline V gene sequence: CDR1 SNHLY, CDR2 FYNNEI. V was shortened by 4 bases and J by 7 bases, with 16 bases between the two germline ends. The CDR3 is 14 residues long. DNA of the CDR3: TGTGCCAGCAGTGGGAGTTTCATAGGGAGTGGCTACACCTTC. Its protein product is CASSGSFIGSGYTF.